This T cell receptor beta chain was observed in a study of shared clonotypes between healthy human individuals. Across the study: A couple of women and three men aged 18 to 49 made up the donors.

Samples underwent the assay at deep level. Each cell subset's genomic DNA was divided evenly among several immunoSEQ plates. Sequencing was performed with immunoSEQ multiplex PCR; in TCRdb, only in-frame clones are kept and a portion is missing. The sample yields roughly 500,000 clones, about 96% seen once. The germline CDR1 and CDR2 sequences are SGHAT and FQNNGV. The CDR3 is 19 amino acids. V lost 0 bases and J lost 8; bases outside the gene matches: 16. Investigators divided CD4+ cells into CD45RA+ naive and CD45RA-negative memory subsets. Material: naive CD4+ T cells sorted from blood. Sample subset: CD45RA+ positively selected. The receptor was isolated from a woman aged 30 to 39 in good health. This chain connects TRBV11-2 to TRBJ2-1; 10 bases are shared with TRBD2. CDR3 sequence reads: CASSLESFPQREGLYEQFF. CDR3 nucleotides: TGTGCCAGCAGCTTAGAATCCTTCCCCCAGCGGGAGGGCCTCTATGAGCAGTTCTTC.